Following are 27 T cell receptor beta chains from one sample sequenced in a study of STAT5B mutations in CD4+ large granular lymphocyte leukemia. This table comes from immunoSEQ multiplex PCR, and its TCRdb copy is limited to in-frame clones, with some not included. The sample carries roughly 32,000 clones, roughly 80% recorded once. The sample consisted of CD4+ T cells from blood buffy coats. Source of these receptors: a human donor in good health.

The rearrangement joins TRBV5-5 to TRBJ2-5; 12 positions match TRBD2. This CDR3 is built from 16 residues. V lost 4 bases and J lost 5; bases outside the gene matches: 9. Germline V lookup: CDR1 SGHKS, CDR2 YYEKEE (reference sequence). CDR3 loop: CASSRLTSGSGETQYF. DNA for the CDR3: TGTGCCAGCAGCCGACTGACTAGCGGGAGTGGGGAGACCCAGTACTTC.

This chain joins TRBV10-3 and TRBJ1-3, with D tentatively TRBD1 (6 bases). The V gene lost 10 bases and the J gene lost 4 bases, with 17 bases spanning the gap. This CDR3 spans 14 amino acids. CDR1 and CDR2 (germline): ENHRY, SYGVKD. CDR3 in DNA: TGTGCCACTAGACAGGAGACGGTGGGAAACACCATATATTTT. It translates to CATRQETVGNTIYF.

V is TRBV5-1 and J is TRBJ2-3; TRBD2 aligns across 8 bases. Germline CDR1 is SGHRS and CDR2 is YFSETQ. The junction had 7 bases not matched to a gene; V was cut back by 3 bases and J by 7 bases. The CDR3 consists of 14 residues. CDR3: CASSSGGQSNTQYF. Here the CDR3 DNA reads TGCGCCAGCAGCTCGGGGGGGCAATCAAATACGCAGTATTTT. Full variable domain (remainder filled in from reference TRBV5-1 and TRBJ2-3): KAGVTQTPRYLIKTRGQQVTLSCSPISGHRSVSWYQQTPGQGLQFLFEYFSETQRNKGNFPGRFSGRQFSNSRSEMNVSTLELGDSALYLCASSSGGQSNTQYFGPGTRLTVL.

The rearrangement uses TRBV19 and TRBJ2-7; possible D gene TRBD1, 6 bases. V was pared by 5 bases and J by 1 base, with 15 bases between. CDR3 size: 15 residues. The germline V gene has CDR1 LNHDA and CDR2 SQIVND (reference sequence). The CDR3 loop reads CASSAGTLASYEQYF. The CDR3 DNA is TGTGCCAGTAGTGCCGGGACATTGGCGTCCTACGAGCAGTACTTC. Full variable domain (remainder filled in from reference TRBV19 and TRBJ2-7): DGGITQSPKYLFRKEGQNVTLSCEQNLNHDAMYWYRQDPGQGLRLIYYSQIVNDFQKGDIAEGYSVSREKKESFPLTVTSAQKNPTAFYLCASSAGTLASYEQYFGPGTRLTVT.

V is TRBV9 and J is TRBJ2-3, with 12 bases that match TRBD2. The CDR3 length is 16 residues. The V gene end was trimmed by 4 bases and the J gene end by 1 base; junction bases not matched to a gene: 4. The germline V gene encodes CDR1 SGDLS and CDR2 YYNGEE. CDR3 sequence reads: CASSMTSGSRTDTQYF. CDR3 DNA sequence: TGTGCCAGCAGCATGACTAGCGGGAGCCGCACAGATACGCAGTATTTT.

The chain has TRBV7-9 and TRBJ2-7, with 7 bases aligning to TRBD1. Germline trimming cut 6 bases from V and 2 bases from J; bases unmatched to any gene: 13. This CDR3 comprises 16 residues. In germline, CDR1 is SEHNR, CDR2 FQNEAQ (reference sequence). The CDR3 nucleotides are TGTGCCAGCAGTCTAACAGACCGGACAGGCCCCTACGAGCAGTACTTC. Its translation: CASSLTDRTGPYEQYF. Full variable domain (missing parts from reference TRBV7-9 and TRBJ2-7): DTGVSQNPRHKITKRGQNVTFRCDPISEHNRLYWYRQTLGQGPEFLTYFQNEAQLEKSRLLSDRFSAERPKGSFSTLEIQRTEQGDSAMYLCASSLTDRTGPYEQYFGPGTRLTVT.

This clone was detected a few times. CDR3 loop: CAWSEQGVYQPQHF. CDR3 nucleotides: TGTGCCTGGAGTGAGCAGGGCGTGTATCAGCCCCAGCATTTT. V and J are TRBV30 and TRBJ1-5; possible D gene TRBD1, 5 bases. Between the trimmed V and J ends, which lost 1 base and 5 bases, there was a span of 12 bases. Germline CDR1 reads GTSNPN; CDR2 reads SVGIG (reference sequence). The CDR3 totals 14 residues.

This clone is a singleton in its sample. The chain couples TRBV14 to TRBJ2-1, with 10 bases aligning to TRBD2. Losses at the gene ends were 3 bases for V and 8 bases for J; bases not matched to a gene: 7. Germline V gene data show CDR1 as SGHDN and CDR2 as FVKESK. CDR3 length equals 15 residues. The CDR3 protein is CASSQSGRGRYEQFF. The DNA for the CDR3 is TGTGCCAGCAGCCAGAGCGGGAGGGGAAGGTATGAGCAGTTCTTC.

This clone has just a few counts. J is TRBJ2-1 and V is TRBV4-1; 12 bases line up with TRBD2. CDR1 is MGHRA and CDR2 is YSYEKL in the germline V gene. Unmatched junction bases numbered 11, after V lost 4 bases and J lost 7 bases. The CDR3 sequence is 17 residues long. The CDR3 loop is CASSLLVTSGSGNEQFF. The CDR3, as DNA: TGCGCCAGCAGCCTTCTCGTGACTAGCGGGAGTGGAAATGAGCAGTTCTTC.

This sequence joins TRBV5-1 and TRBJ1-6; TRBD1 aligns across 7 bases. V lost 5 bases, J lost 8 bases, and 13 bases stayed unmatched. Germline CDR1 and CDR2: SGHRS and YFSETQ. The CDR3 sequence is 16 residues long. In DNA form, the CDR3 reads TGCGCCAGCAGGCCGACAGGGACTACCACGGATTCACCCCTCCACTTT. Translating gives CASRPTGTTTDSPLHF.

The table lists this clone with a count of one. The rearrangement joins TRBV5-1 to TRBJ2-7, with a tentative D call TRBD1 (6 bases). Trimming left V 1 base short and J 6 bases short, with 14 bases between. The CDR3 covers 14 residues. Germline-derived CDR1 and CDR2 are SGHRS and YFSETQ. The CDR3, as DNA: TGCGCCAGCAGCTTGTCTAACAGGGCCAGCGAGCAGTACTTC. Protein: CASSLSNRASEQYF.

CDR3 DNA: TGTGCCTGGTCCCTCGCAAGGGGCACTGAAGCTTTCTTT. It codes for CAWSLARGTEAFF. The chain is built from TRBV30 and TRBJ1-1; weak D call: TRBD1 (5 bases). Trimming took 5 bases from V and 4 from J, leaving 14 bases between them. Germline lookup yields CDR1 GTSNPN and CDR2 SVGIG (reference sequence). There are 13 residues in the CDR3.

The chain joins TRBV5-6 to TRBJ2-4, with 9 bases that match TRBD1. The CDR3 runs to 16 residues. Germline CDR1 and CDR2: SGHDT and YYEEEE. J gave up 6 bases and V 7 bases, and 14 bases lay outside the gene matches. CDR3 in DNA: TGTGCCAGCTCCCGCCCGGGACAGGGCGGGATAAACATTCAGTACTTC. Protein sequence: CASSRPGQGGINIQYF.

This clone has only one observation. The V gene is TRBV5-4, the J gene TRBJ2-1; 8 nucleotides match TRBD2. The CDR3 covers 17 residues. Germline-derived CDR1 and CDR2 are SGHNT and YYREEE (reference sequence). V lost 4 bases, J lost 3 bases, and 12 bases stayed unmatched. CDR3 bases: TGTGCCAGCAGCCCGGCCCAGCGGGAGAAGGTCTACAATGAGCAGTTCTTC. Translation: CASSPAQREKVYNEQFF.

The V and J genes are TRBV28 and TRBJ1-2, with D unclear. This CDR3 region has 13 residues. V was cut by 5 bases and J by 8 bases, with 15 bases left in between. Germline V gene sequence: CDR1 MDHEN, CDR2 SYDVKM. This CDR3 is CASSPAWTGGYTF. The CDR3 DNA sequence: TGTGCCAGCAGTCCCGCCTGGACGGGCGGCTACACCTTC.

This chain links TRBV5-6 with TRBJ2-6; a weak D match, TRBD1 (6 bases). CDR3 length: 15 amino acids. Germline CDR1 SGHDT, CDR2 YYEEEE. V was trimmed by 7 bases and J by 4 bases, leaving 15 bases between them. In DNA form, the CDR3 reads TGTGCCAGCGGTAAAACAGGGTTAGGGGCCAACGTCCTGACTTTC. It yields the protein CASGKTGLGANVLTF.

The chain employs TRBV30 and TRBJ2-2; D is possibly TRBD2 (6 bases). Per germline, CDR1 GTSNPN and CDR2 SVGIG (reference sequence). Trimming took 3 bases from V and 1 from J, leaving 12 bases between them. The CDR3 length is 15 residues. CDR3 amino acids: CAWRGGTRNTGELFF. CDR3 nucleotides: TGTGCCTGGAGGGGCGGGACCCGGAACACCGGGGAGCTGTTTTTT.

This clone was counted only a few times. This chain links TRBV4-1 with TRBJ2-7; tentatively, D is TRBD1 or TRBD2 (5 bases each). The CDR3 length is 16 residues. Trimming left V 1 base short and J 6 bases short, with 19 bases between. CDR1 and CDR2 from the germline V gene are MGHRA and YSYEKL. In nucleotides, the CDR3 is TGCGCCAGCAGCCAAGGGGGCGGGCTCGCGACCCTCGAGCAGTACTTC. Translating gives CASSQGGGLATLEQYF.

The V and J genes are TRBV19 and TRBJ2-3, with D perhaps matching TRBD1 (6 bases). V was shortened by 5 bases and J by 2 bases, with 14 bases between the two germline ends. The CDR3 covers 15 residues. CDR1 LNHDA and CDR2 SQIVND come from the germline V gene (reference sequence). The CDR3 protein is CASSFGQILTDTQYF. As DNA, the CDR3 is TGTGCCAGTAGTTTCGGACAGATACTCACAGATACGCAGTATTTT.

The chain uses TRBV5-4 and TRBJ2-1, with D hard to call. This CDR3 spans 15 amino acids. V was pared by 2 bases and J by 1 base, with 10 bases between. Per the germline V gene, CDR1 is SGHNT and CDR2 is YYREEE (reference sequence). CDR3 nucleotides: TGTGCCAGCAGCTTCGGGCCCGGATCCTACAATGAGCAGTTCTTC. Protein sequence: CASSFGPGSYNEQFF.

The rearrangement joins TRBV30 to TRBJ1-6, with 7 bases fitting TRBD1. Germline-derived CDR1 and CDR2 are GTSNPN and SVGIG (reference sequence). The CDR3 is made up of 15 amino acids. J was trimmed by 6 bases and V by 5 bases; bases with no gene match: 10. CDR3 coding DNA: TGTGCCTGGGCGACCGGACAGGCTGGTAATTCACCCCTCCACTTT. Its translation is CAWATGQAGNSPLHF. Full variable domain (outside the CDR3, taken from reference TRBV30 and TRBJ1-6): SQTIHQWPATLVQPVGSPLSLECTVEGTSNPNLYWYRQAAGRGLQLLFYSVGIGQISSEVPQNLSASRPQDRQFILSSKKLLLSDSGFYLCAWATGQAGNSPLHFGNGTRLTVT.

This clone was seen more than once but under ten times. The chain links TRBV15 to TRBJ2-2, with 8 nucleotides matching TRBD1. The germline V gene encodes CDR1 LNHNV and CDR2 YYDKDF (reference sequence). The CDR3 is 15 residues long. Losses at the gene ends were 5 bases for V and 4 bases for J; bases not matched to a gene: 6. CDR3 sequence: CATSWDRHVTGELFF. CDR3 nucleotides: TGTGCCACCAGCTGGGACAGGCACGTCACCGGGGAGCTGTTTTTT.

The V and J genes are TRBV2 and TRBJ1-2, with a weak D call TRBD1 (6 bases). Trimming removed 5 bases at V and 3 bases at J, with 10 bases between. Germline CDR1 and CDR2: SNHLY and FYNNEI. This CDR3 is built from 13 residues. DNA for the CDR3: TGTGCCAGCAGTCACAGGGCTGACTATGGCTACACCTTC. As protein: CASSHRADYGYTF.

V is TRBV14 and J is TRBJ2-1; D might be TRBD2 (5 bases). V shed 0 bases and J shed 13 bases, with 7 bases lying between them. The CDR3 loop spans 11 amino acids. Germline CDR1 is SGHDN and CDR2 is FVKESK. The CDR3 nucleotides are TGTGCCAGCAGCCAAGATCTAGCACAGTTCTTC. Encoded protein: CASSQDLAQFF.

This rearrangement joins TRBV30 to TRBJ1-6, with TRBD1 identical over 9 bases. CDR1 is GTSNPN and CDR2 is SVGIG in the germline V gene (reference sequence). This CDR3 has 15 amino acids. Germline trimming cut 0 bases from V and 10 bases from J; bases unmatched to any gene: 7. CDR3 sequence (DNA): TGTGCCTGGAGTGTACGGGACAGGGTAAGATCACCCCTCCACTTT. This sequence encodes CAWSVRDRVRSPLHF.

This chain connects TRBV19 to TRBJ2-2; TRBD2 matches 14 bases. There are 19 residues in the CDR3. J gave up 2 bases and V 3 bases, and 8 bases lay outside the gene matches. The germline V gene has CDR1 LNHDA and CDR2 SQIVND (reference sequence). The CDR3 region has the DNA TGTGCCAGTAGTATCGGACTAGCGGGGGGACGGATAAACACCGGGGAGCTGTTTTTT. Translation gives CASSIGLAGGRINTGELFF.

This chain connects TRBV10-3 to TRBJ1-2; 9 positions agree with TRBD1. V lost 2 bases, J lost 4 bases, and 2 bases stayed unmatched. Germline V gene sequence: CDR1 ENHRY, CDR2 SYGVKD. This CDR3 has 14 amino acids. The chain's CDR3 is CAISEDRGGYGYTF. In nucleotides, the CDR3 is TGTGCCATCAGTGAGGACAGGGGGGGCTATGGCTACACCTTC.